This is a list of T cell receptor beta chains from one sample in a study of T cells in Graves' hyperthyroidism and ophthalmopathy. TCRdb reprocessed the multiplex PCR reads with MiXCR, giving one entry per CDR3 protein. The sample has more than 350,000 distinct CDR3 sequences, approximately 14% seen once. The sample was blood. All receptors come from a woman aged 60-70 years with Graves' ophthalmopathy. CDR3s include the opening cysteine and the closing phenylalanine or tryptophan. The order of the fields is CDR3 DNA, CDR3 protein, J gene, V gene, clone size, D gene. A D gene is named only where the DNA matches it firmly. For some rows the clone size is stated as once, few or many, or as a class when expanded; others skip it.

DNA: TGTGCCAGCAGCCCAATCTCCGGGGGTGTGGGCTCTGGAAACACCATATATTTT; CDR3: CASSPISGGVGSGNTIYF; J: TRBJ1-3; V: TRBV28; size: many; D: NA
DNA: TGTGCCATCAGTCGGGACAGGGGGTACGAGCAGTACTTC; CDR3: CAISRDRGYEQYF; J: TRBJ2-7; V: TRBV10-3; size: many; D: TRBD1
DNA: TGTGCCAGCAGCTCCGGACAGGGGGCGGCTAGCGGGAGTGTTGAGCAGTTCTTC; CDR3: CASSSGQGAASGSVEQFF; J: TRBJ2-1; V: TRBV11-2; size: once; D: NA
DNA: TGTGCCGGAAGAAAGGGGGGCGAGGGCAATGAGCAGTTCTTC; CDR3: CAGRKGGEGNEQFF; J: TRBJ2-1; V: TRBV18; size: many; D: NA
DNA: TGCAGCGTTGGAGGGGCGGCAGGGAGAGTCTACAATGAGCAGTTCTTC; CDR3: CSVGGAAGRVYNEQFF; J: TRBJ2-1; V: TRBV29-1; size: many; D: NA
DNA: TGTGCCAGCAGCCAGGTTGACAGGGTCCATGAGCAGTTCTTC; CDR3: CASSQVDRVHEQFF; J: TRBJ2-1; V: TRBV3-1; size: many; D: TRBD1
DNA: TGTGCCAGCAGCTTAGATAGGGAAAAGGGCATTCAGTACTTC; CDR3: CASSLDREKGIQYF; J: TRBJ2-4; V: TRBV11-2; size: NA; D: NA
DNA: TGTGCCAGCAGCCCGCTGGCGGGAGGAATGAATGAGCAGTTCTTC; CDR3: CASSPLAGGMNEQFF; J: TRBJ2-1; V: TRBV11-2; size: many; D: TRBD2
DNA: TGCGCCAGCAGCTTGGGCCTCCTTCTAGCGGGAGCCCTCCCGGATACGCAGTATTTT; CDR3: CASSLGLLLAGALPDTQYF; J: TRBJ2-3; V: TRBV5-1; size: many; D: TRBD2
DNA: TGTGCCAGCAGCGTGCAGGGAGGAACCTACGAGCAGTACTTC; CDR3: CASSVQGGTYEQYF; J: TRBJ2-7; V: TRBV9; size: many; D: NA
DNA: TGCAGCGTTGCCCAAACCGGACAGCCCGGGGAGCTGTTTTTT; CDR3: CSVAQTGQPGELFF; J: TRBJ2-2; V: TRBV29-1; size: few; D: NA
DNA: TGTGCCAACAGTTTCTATGAACGGACCGGGGAGCTGTTTTTT; CDR3: CANSFYERTGELFF; J: TRBJ2-2; V: TRBV12-3/TRBV12-4; size: NA; D: NA
DNA: TGTGCCAGCAGCTTAGGACTAGCGGTCAATGAGCAGTTCTTC; CDR3: CASSLGLAVNEQFF; J: TRBJ2-1; V: TRBV7-2; size: many; D: TRBD2
DNA: TGTGCCAGCAGCTTAGCTGGTAGTTTCAATGAGCAGTTCTTC; CDR3: CASSLAGSFNEQFF; J: TRBJ2-1; V: TRBV7-9; size: few; D: NA
DNA: TGTGCCAGCAATGAGGGGGGACTAGCGCCCGATACGCAGTATTTT; CDR3: CASNEGGLAPDTQYF; J: TRBJ2-3; V: TRBV28; size: many; D: TRBD2
DNA: TGTGCCAGCAGACTCCGGGGGGGAAATCAGCCCCAGCATTTT; CDR3: CASRLRGGNQPQHF; J: TRBJ1-5; V: TRBV28; size: NA; D: NA
DNA: TGTGCCAGCAGTTTTGGCCTCTGGGAGACCCAGTACTTC; CDR3: CASSFGLWETQYF; J: TRBJ2-5; V: TRBV12-3/TRBV12-4; size: many; D: NA
DNA: TGTGCCAGCAGTTTGGAGCTCACCGGGGAGCTGTTTTTT; CDR3: CASSLELTGELFF; J: TRBJ2-2; V: TRBV6-6; size: NA; D: NA
DNA: TGTGCCACCAGTGATTCAAGCCCAGATACGCAGTATTTT; CDR3: CATSDSSPDTQYF; J: TRBJ2-3; V: TRBV24-1; size: NA; D: NA
DNA: TGTGCCAGCAGTACCCTGGCGGGAGGGCCCAATGAGCAGTTCTTC; CDR3: CASSTLAGGPNEQFF; J: TRBJ2-1; V: TRBV6-1; size: few; D: TRBD2
DNA: TGCAGTGCGGGGAGGGCACGGGGTGAGACCCAGTACTTC; CDR3: CSAGRARGETQYF; J: TRBJ2-5; V: TRBV20-1; size: few; D: TRBD2
DNA: TGCGCCAGCAGCTTGATACGGGGCGGGGAGCTGTTTTTT; CDR3: CASSLIRGGELFF; J: TRBJ2-2; V: TRBV5-1; size: NA; D: NA
DNA: TGTGCCAGCAGGGTAGCGGGTACCTACGAGCAGTACTTC; CDR3: CASRVAGTYEQYF; J: TRBJ2-7; V: TRBV2; size: many; D: TRBD2
DNA: TGTGCCAGCAGGTCCGGGAATAGCAATCAGCCCCAGCATTTT; CDR3: CASRSGNSNQPQHF; J: TRBJ1-5; V: TRBV6-1; size: few; D: NA
DNA: TGTGCCACCCTACAAGGACAGAATCAGCCCCAGCATTTT; CDR3: CATLQGQNQPQHF; J: TRBJ1-5; V: TRBV10-3; size: many; D: NA
DNA: TGTGCCAGCAGTTACGCCGGGACTAGCGTTAGTGAGCAGTTCTTC; CDR3: CASSYAGTSVSEQFF; J: TRBJ2-1; V: TRBV6-5; size: NA; D: TRBD2
DNA: TGTGCCAGCAGCTTAGACCGACAGGGTCCCCTTAATTCACCCCTCCACTTT; CDR3: CASSLDRQGPLNSPLHF; J: TRBJ1-6; V: TRBV11-2; size: NA; D: TRBD1
DNA: TGTGCCAGCAGTGGGCGGGATGGAGAGACCCAGTACTTC; CDR3: CASSGRDGETQYF; J: TRBJ2-5; V: TRBV27; size: NA; D: NA
DNA: TGTGCCAGCAGCCCGGGACTAGCTAACACAGATACGCAGTATTTT; CDR3: CASSPGLANTDTQYF; J: TRBJ2-3; V: TRBV7-6; size: many; D: TRBD2
DNA: TGTGCCAGCAGGGACTCTGGGGCCAACGTCCTGACTTTC; CDR3: CASRDSGANVLTF; J: TRBJ2-6; V: TRBV28; size: many; D: NA
DNA: TGTGCCAGCAGCTTTGGGGGAGGCAACCAAGAGACCCAGTACTTC; CDR3: CASSFGGGNQETQYF; J: TRBJ2-5; V: TRBV11-2; size: many; D: NA
DNA: TGTGCCAGCAGCTTGGCGAGCGGGAACCCCCAGGAGCAGTACTTC; CDR3: CASSLASGNPQEQYF; J: TRBJ2-7; V: TRBV5-5; size: NA; D: TRBD2
DNA: TGTGCCAGCAGTGAAGCGAGGGGTGACAATGAGCAGTTCTTC; CDR3: CASSEARGDNEQFF; J: TRBJ2-1; V: TRBV6-1; size: few; D: NA
DNA: TGTGCCAGCAGCCCGGACAGGACAGATACGCAGTATTTT; CDR3: CASSPDRTDTQYF; J: TRBJ2-3; V: TRBV28; size: few; D: TRBD1
DNA: TGTGCCAGCAGCCTCCCCGGAGGGAATGAGCAGTTCTTC; CDR3: CASSLPGGNEQFF; J: TRBJ2-1; V: TRBV7-9; size: many; D: NA
DNA: TGTGCCAGTAGTATTGGGTCTGGGGGCACTGAAGCTTTCTTT; CDR3: CASSIGSGGTEAFF; J: TRBJ1-1; V: TRBV19; size: NA; D: NA
DNA: TGTGCCACCAGTGACCCGGCGGGAGAGGGCACCGGGGAGCTGTTTTTT; CDR3: CATSDPAGEGTGELFF; J: TRBJ2-2; V: TRBV24-1; size: few; D: TRBD2
DNA: TGTGCCAGCTCACCCCTGGCTGAACTTCAGCCCCAGCATTTT; CDR3: CASSPLAELQPQHF; J: TRBJ1-5; V: TRBV18; size: many; D: NA
DNA: TGTGCCAGCAGCTTAGCCCGGGCCCGTGGGGCAGATACGCAGTATTTT; CDR3: CASSLARARGADTQYF; J: TRBJ2-3; V: TRBV7-2; size: many; D: NA
DNA: TGTGCCAGCAGTTTAACAGGCAGGGAGAATGGCTACACCTTC; CDR3: CASSLTGRENGYTF; J: TRBJ1-2; V: TRBV27; size: NA; D: NA
DNA: TGCAGTGCTAGCGGGAGAATTTCCTACGAGCAGTACTTC; CDR3: CSASGRISYEQYF; J: TRBJ2-7; V: TRBV20-1; size: NA; D: NA
DNA: TGTGCCAGCAGTTACATGGAGAGGGCCAAAAACATTCAGTACTTC; CDR3: CASSYMERAKNIQYF; J: TRBJ2-4; V: TRBV6-2/TRBV6-3; size: NA; D: NA
DNA: TGTGCCAGCAGCGCTCACCTAGCGGGAGGGCCCCTGATCACCGGGGAGCTGTTTTTT; CDR3: CASSAHLAGGPLITGELFF; J: TRBJ2-2; V: TRBV9; size: NA; D: TRBD2
DNA: TGTGCCACCAGCAGAGATCAAGGCGTAAACTACGAGCAGTACTTC; CDR3: CATSRDQGVNYEQYF; J: TRBJ2-7; V: TRBV15; size: NA; D: NA
DNA: TGTGCTAGTGGCCTACTAGCGGGAGTAAGAAATGAGCAGTTCTTC; CDR3: CASGLLAGVRNEQFF; J: TRBJ2-1; V: TRBV12-5; size: many; D: TRBD2
DNA: TGTGCCAGCAGCCCCTCCGTCGGGGGTCGCTCCAATGAAAAACTGTTTTTT; CDR3: CASSPSVGGRSNEKLFF; J: TRBJ1-4; V: TRBV4-1; size: NA; D: NA
DNA: TGTGCCAGCCAGGGGGATGGGACCGGGGAGCTGTTTTTT; CDR3: CASQGDGTGELFF; J: TRBJ2-2; V: TRBV12-3/TRBV12-4; size: NA; D: TRBD1
DNA: TGCAGTGCGGATATAGAACTGTCCTACGAGCAGTACTTC; CDR3: CSADIELSYEQYF; J: TRBJ2-7; V: TRBV20-1; size: many; D: NA